In this sample, the clone carrying this T cell receptor (beta chain) turned up a few times. Its antigen is as yet unknown. This specimen comes from a study of T cells in Graves' hyperthyroidism and ophthalmopathy. Looking at the study overall: Initial diagnosis, before any treatment, was when peripheral blood was collected.

From RNA transcripts, TCR beta CDR3 regions were amplified. During a first-round RT-PCR of the TCR CDR3, the HTBI primer set was used. MiXCR, run by TCRdb on the multiplex PCR reads, gives a single entry per CDR3 protein. Of 350,000 to 400,000 distinct CDR3 sequences in the sample, approximately 15% are singletons; the top ten hold over 25%. V dropped 1 base and J dropped 6 bases, with 18 bases sitting between them. CDR3 length: 16 residues. Germline values: CDR1 MDHEN, CDR2 SYDVKM. General study points: Researchers found most expanded thyroid clonotypes above 0.001 in blood as well.

The patients, who ranged from 18 to 65 in age, presented with newly diagnosed hyperthyroidism lasting under 2 months. PBMCs were derived from about 10 ml fresh peripheral blood. The clonotype comes from a woman younger than 45 with Graves' hyperthyroidism. The chain couples TRBV28 to TRBJ1-1; TRBD1 is a possible D gene (5 bases). The sequenced material came from blood. For the CDR3, the DNA is TGTGCCAGCAGTTTATCCTGGGGCCAGGGCGACCCTGAAGCTTTCTTT. Residues: CASSLSWGQGDPEAFF.